The entry below describes one TCR beta chain. Germline is not matched at one junction end, which may reflect a read error. CDR1 SGDLS and CDR2 YYNGEE come from the germline V gene. The length of the CDR3 is 15 residues. This sample is part of a study of technical replicates of blood from a few donors. Sequencing used immunoSEQ multiplex PCR; TCRdb keeps in-frame clones, though not all of them. The sample has under 65,000 clones; 90% to 96% are singletons. The TCR comes from a human donor in good health. The sample consisted of T cells isolated from PBMCs. V is TRBV9 and J is TRBJ2-7, with 8 positions matching TRBD2. For the CDR3, the DNA is TGTGCCAGCAGCGCCGGCCAACTAGCGGCCGTTCCCCCTACGTTC. Translation gives CASSAGQLAAVPPTF.